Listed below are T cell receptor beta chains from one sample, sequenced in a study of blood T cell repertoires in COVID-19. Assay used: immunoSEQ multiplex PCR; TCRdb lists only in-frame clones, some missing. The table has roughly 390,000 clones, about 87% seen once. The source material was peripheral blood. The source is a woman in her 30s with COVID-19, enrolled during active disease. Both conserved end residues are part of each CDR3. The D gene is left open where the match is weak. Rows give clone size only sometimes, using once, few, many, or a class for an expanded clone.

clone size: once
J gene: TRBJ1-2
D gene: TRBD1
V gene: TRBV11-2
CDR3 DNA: TGTGCCAGCAGCCGAGACAGGGAGTATGGCTACACCTTC
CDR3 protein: CASSRDREYGYTF

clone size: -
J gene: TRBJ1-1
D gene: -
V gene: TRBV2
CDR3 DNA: TGTGCCAGCAGTTTAAATGGGGCAGCTTTCTTT
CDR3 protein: CASSLNGAAFF

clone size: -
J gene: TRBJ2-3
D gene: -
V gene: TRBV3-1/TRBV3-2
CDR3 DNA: TGTGCCAGCAGCCAAGATCGGAGCACAGATACGCAGTATTTT
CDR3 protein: CASSQDRSTDTQYF

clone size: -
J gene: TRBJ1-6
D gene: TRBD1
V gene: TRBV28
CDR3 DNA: TGTGCCAGCCGTCTCGGGGGACAGCGCTATTCACCCCTCCACTTT
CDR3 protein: CASRLGGQRYSPLHF

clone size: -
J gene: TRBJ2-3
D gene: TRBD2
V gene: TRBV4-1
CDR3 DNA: TGCGCCAGCAGCCAGGGGGCGGCTAGCGGGACAGATACGCAGTATTTT
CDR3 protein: CASSQGAASGTDTQYF

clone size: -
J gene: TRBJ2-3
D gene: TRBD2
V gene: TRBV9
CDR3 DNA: TGTGCCAGCGGACGACTAGCGGGCACAGATACGCAGTATTTT
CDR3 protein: CASGRLAGTDTQYF

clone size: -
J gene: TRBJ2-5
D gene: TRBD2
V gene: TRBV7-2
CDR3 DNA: TGTGCCAGCAGCCCGGGACTAGCGGGGGGGGTCCAAGAGACCCAGTACTTC
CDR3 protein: CASSPGLAGGVQETQYF

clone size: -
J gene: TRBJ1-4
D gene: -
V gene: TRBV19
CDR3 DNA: TGTGCCAGTAGTGAGACAGCTAATGAAAAACTGTTTTTT
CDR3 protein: CASSETANEKLFF

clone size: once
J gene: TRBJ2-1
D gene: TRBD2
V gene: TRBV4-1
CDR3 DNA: TGCGCCAGCAGCCAGCCCACTAGCGGGAGATACAATGAGCAGTTCTTC
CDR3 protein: CASSQPTSGRYNEQFF

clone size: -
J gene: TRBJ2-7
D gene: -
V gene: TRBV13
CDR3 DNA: TGTGCCAGCAGCCCTCGACTCGGCTACGAGCAGTACTTC
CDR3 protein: CASSPRLGYEQYF

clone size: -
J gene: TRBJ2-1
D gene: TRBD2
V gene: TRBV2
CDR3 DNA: TGTGCCAGCAGTGAAGGCCTAGCGGGCTACAATGAGCAGTTCTTC
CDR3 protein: CASSEGLAGYNEQFF

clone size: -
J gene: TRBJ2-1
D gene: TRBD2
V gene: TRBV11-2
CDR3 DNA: TGTGCCAGCAGCTCGGTGGGGAGGGGTAGCTACAATGAGCAGTTCTTC
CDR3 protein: CASSSVGRGSYNEQFF

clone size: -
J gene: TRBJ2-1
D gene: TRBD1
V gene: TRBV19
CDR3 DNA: TGTGCCAGTAGTATACCGGGACAGGGGACGAATGAGCAGTTCTTC
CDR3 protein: CASSIPGQGTNEQFF

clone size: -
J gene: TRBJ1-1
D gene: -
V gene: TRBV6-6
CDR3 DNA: TGTGCCAGCAGCGGAAGGGGGAACGCTGAAGCTTTCTTT
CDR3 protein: CASSGRGNAEAFF

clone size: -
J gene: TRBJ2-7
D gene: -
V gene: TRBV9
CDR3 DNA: TGTGCCAGCAGCGTGGGGCTCTCCTCCTACGAGCAGTACTTC
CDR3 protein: CASSVGLSSYEQYF

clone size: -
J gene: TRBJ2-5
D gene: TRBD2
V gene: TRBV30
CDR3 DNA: TGTGCCTGGAGTGTACTAGCGGGCCAAGAGACCCAGTACTTC
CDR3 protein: CAWSVLAGQETQYF

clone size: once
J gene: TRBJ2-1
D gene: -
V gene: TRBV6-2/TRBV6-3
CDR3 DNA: TGTGCCAGCAGTTACCCCGGCAATGAGCAGTTCTTC
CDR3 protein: CASSYPGNEQFF

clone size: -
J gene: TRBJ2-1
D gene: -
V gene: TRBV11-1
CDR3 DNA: TGTGCCAGCACCCATAGGGGGGGTGGTGAGCAGTTCTTC
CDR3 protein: CASTHRGGGEQFF

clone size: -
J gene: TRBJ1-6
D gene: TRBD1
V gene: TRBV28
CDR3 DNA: TGTGCCAGCAGCCCGGTGCAGGGGGCATATAATTCACCCCTCCACTTT
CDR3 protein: CASSPVQGAYNSPLHF

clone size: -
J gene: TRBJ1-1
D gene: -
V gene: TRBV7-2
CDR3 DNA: TGTGCCAGCAGCTCTCGAGGCAGGGGGAACACTGAAGCTTTCTTT
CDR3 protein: CASSSRGRGNTEAFF

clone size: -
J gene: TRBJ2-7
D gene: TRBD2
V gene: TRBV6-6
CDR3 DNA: TGTGCCAGCACCGGGACTAGCGGGAGCTCCTACGAGCAGTACTTC
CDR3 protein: CASTGTSGSSYEQYF

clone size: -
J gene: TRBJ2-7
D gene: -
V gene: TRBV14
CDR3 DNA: TGTGCCAGCAGTTCGGCTAGAGCTTACGAGCAGTACTTC
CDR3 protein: CASSSARAYEQYF

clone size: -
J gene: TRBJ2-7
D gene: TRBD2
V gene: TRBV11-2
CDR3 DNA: TGTGCCAGCAGCGAAGTAGCGGGATTTAGTAGCGAGCAGTACTTC
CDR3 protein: CASSEVAGFSSEQYF

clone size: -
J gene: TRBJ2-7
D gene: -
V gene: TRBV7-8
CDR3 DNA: TGTGCCAGCAGCCTGCTGGCAGATCTCTCCTACGAGCAGTACTTC
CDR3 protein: CASSLLADLSYEQYF

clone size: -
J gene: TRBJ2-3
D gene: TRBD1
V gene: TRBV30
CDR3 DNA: TGTGCCTGGAGTGGCCCCAGGGGGAGCACAGATACGCAGTATTTT
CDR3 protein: CAWSGPRGSTDTQYF

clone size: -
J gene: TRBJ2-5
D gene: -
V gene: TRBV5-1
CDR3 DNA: TGCGCCAGCAGTCCAGGACAGGGCGGGGGAGAGACCCAGTACTTC
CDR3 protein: CASSPGQGGGETQYF

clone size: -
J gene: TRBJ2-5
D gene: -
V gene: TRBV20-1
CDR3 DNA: TGCAGTGCGAGGACACAAGAGACCCAGTACTTC
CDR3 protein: CSARTQETQYF

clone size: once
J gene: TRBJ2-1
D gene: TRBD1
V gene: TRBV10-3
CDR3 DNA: TGTGCCATCAGCACCGGGACAGGGGGGACCAATGAGCAGTTCTTC
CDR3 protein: CAISTGTGGTNEQFF

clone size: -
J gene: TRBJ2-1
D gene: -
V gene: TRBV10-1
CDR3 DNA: TGCGCCAGCAGTGAGTCGGGGAGGAGCTCCTACAATGAGCAGTTCTTC
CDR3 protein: CASSESGRSSYNEQFF